A selection of T cell receptor beta chains follows, all from one sample in a study of T cells in Graves' hyperthyroidism and ophthalmopathy. One entry per CDR3 protein, called by TCRdb with MiXCR from the multiplex PCR reads. The table has fewer than 500,000 distinct CDR3 sequences, roughly 14% seen once; the top ten hold under 25%. The sequencing input was blood. These receptors were taken from a man aged 30 to 39 with Graves' hyperthyroidism that later progressed to Graves' ophthalmopathy. Each CDR3 is given with its conserved first and last residue. Fields, in order: clone size, J gene, V gene, D gene, CDR3 DNA, CDR3 protein. A D gene is named only where the DNA matches it firmly. The listing skips clone size in some rows; elsewhere it reads once, few, many or a size class.

>few|TRBJ1-6|TRBV6-5|NA
TGTGCCAGCAGTTACTCGAAATGGGCAGGGGAAGGGGCACCCCTCCACTTT
CASSYSKWAGEGAPLHF
>NA|TRBJ2-1|TRBV24-1|TRBD1
TGTGCCACCAGTGAGACTTACAGGGGCGATGAGCAGTTCTTC
CATSETYRGDEQFF
>NA|TRBJ2-5|TRBV11-3|NA
TGTGCCAGCAGCTTAGGGGTAGTGGACCTACAAGAGACCCAGTACTTC
CASSLGVVDLQETQYF
>many|TRBJ1-2|TRBV6-1|NA
TGTGCCAGCAGTCTCCTAGGCCAAAGGGGCTACACCTTC
CASSLLGQRGYTF
>many|TRBJ1-2|TRBV11-2|NA
TGTGCCAGCAGCTTAGTTGGGGGGCGAAAAGGCTACACCTTC
CASSLVGGRKGYTF
>many|TRBJ1-1|TRBV2|NA
TGTGCCAGCCTAAGGGGGACTGAAGCTTTCTTT
CASLRGTEAFF
>NA|TRBJ2-7|TRBV5-5|TRBD2
TGTGCCGGCAGCGGGACGGCTTCCTACGAGCAGTACTTC
CAGSGTASYEQYF
>many|TRBJ2-1|TRBV6-5|TRBD2
TGTGCCAGCAGTTACTCGGCTAGCGGGGGTGAGCAGTTCTTC
CASSYSASGGEQFF
>NA|TRBJ1-1|TRBV6-2/TRBV6-3|NA
TGTGCCAGCATTGGACAGCGGAACACTGAAGCTTTCTTT
CASIGQRNTEAFF
>many|TRBJ1-2|TRBV7-8|TRBD1
TGTGCCAGCAGCTTAGCAGCAGGGGGACATGGCTACACCTTC
CASSLAAGGHGYTF
>many|TRBJ1-6|TRBV28|NA
TGTGCCAGCCTCGGGAGATATAATTCACCCCTCCACTTT
CASLGRYNSPLHF
>NA|TRBJ2-1|TRBV7-3|TRBD2
TGTGCCAGCAGCATAGGGCGCGGGGGGGCCGTCTACAATGAGCAGTTCTTC
CASSIGRGGAVYNEQFF
>many|TRBJ1-1|TRBV7-8|NA
TGTGCCAGCAGCTTAGACGGGGGCGTGAACACTGAAGCTTTCTTT
CASSLDGGVNTEAFF
>NA|TRBJ2-1|TRBV12-3/TRBV12-4|NA
TGTGCCAGCAGCAGGGACCGAAATGAGCAGTTCTTC
CASSRDRNEQFF
>many|TRBJ1-2|TRBV7-9|NA
TGTGCCAGCAGCCTCGGCGGTGGAAACTATGGCTACACCTTC
CASSLGGGNYGYTF
>many|TRBJ2-3|TRBV11-2|TRBD2
TGTGCCAGCAGAGCTAGCGGGGGGGCCTCAGATACGCAGTATTTT
CASRASGGASDTQYF
>many|TRBJ2-7|TRBV7-2|TRBD2
TGTGCCAGCAGCTCCTGGACTAGCGGGGCCTCCTACGAGCAGTACTTC
CASSSWTSGASYEQYF
>NA|TRBJ2-5|TRBV4-1|TRBD1
TGCGCCAGCAGCCACGGACAGGGTGGTCAAGAGACCCAGTACTTC
CASSHGQGGQETQYF
>NA|TRBJ1-5|TRBV6-5|NA
TGTGCCAGCAGTTACGAGGCGAATAGCAATCAGCCCCAGCATTTT
CASSYEANSNQPQHF
>many|TRBJ1-5|TRBV5-1|NA
TGCGCCAGCAGCTTGAGTTCAGATCAGCCCCAGCATTTT
CASSLSSDQPQHF
>few|TRBJ1-2|TRBV20-1|NA
TGCAGTGCTAGAGAGGGGGCCGGGGGAAACTACTATGGCTACACCTTC
CSAREGAGGNYYGYTF
>NA|TRBJ2-3|TRBV29-1|NA
TGCAGCGTTGAATCATCGGGGGCTACCCCAACCGTGGATACGCAGTATTTT
CSVESSGATPTVDTQYF
>NA|TRBJ2-2|TRBV3-1|TRBD2
TGTGCCAGCAGCCGGCCGATGACATTAGCGGGGAACACCGGGGAGCTGTTTTTT
CASSRPMTLAGNTGELFF
>many|TRBJ1-5|TRBV18|NA
TGTGCCAGCTCACTACGGACAGATCAGCCCCAGCATTTT
CASSLRTDQPQHF
>NA|TRBJ1-2|TRBV9|TRBD1
TGTGCCAGCAGCACCCTCGGGACAGGGGGTAGTATGTTCTATGGCTACACCTTC
CASSTLGTGGSMFYGYTF
>many|TRBJ1-2|TRBV5-5|NA
TGTGCCAGCAGCTTGGGCTCCATTTGGGGCTACACCTTC
CASSLGSIWGYTF
>many|TRBJ2-7|TRBV3-1|NA
TGTGCCAGCAGCCAAGACGGGGGACCTCCCTACGAGCAGTACTTC
CASSQDGGPPYEQYF
>NA|TRBJ1-1|TRBV5-4|NA
TGTGCCAGCAGCGGCCCCGGGCCTGGGGCTTTCTTT
CASSGPGPGAFF
>many|TRBJ2-7|TRBV6-5|NA
TGTGCCAGCAGTTACTCCCTAGCGTCAGTCTACGAGCAGTACTTC
CASSYSLASVYEQYF
>NA|TRBJ2-1|TRBV20-1|TRBD1
TGCAGTGCCCCCCGGGACAGGGGTATCAATGAGCAGTTCTTC
CSAPRDRGINEQFF
>many|TRBJ2-7|TRBV6-1|NA
TGTGCCAGCAGTCCCCGGATGGGATCCTACGAGCAGTACTTC
CASSPRMGSYEQYF
>few|TRBJ1-6|TRBV20-1|NA
TGCAGTGCTAGAGACTCAGGTTGGGATTCACCCCTCCACTTT
CSARDSGWDSPLHF
>NA|TRBJ2-7|TRBV28|NA
TGTGCCAGCATCGTAGGGGGGGCTACCTACGAGCAGTACTTC
CASIVGGATYEQYF
>many|TRBJ2-7|TRBV7-9|NA
TGTGCCAGCAGCTTAGAGTCGGCTAGACCGGGGGAGCAGTACTTC
CASSLESARPGEQYF
>many|TRBJ1-3|TRBV2|NA
TGTGCCAGCAGTAAAACCTCAGCTTCCCGAAACACCATATATTTT
CASSKTSASRNTIYF
>many|TRBJ1-1|TRBV7-8|NA
TGTGCCAGCAGCTTAGTAGGCAGGGGATACACTGAAGCTTTCTTT
CASSLVGRGYTEAFF
>many|TRBJ2-5|TRBV11-2|NA
TGTGCCAGCAGCCCTCCTCTGGTGCTTGCGACCCAGTACTTC
CASSPPLVLATQYF
>many|TRBJ1-1|TRBV18|NA
TGTGCCAGCTCAGGTAATATGGAGAACACTGAAGCTTTCTTT
CASSGNMENTEAFF
>NA|TRBJ1-2|TRBV19|NA
TGTGCCAGTAGAGCTGGGGCCAGCTACACCTTC
CASRAGASYTF
>many|TRBJ2-7|TRBV7-8|TRBD1
TGTGCCAGCAGCCCCAGGGACAGGGTCTACGAGCAGTACTTC
CASSPRDRVYEQYF
>NA|TRBJ2-7|TRBV20-1|TRBD1
TGCAGTGCTAGTTTGGACAGGGGGTACGAGCAGTACTTC
CSASLDRGYEQYF
>NA|TRBJ1-5|TRBV6-5|NA
TGTGCCAGCAGTTACTCGAAAAGGGGCCCCCAGCATTTT
CASSYSKRGPQHF